This paragraph covers one TCR beta chain sequence. Antigen specificity is unknown. Genomic DNA belonging to each subset was distributed in equal measure over several immunoSEQ plates. Clones were sequenced by immunoSEQ multiplex PCR, and TCRdb holds only the in-frame ones, with some missing. Altogether about 2,500,000 clones are present, around nine tenths being singletons, with the ten largest covering roughly 0.15%. The sample originates from a study of shared clonotypes between healthy human individuals. At the level of the study: Donors had three CD4 naive, three CD4 memory, two CD8 naive and one CD8 memory plate apiece. The study, taken as a whole, reports: Generally, naive subsets came out with larger estimated richness than memory subsets.

Donors comprised healthy HIV-negative adults lacking recent acute infections or vaccinations. This sequence was found in a young man in good health. The sequenced sample consisted of naive CD4+ T cells sorted from blood. Sample subset: CD45RA+ positively selected.

CDR3 region: CAWTLRSGDYGYTF. For the CDR3, the DNA is TGTGCCTGGACCCTAAGGTCAGGGGACTATGGCTACACCTTC. J is TRBJ1-2 and V is TRBV30; TRBD1 might be the D (6 bases). The V gene lost 4 bases and the J gene lost 3 bases, with 15 bases spanning the gap. The CDR3 is made up of 14 amino acids. Germline lookup yields CDR1 GTSNPN and CDR2 SVGIG (reference sequence).